The 16 T cell receptor beta chains in this list originate from one sample, sequenced in a study of T cell repertoires in cytomegalovirus infection. TCRdb itself ran the reads through MiXCR, one entry per CDR3 protein. Of hundreds of thousands of distinct CDR3 sequences listed, 20% to 25% were seen once; the top ten hold less than 10%. The sequencing sample was made of CD8+ T cells from PBMCs. The receptors come from a human donor in good health (CMV status not recorded). Some clones in this sample may be carry-over from other donors' samples.

This clonotype was seen at least ten times. The chain carries TRBV6-1 and TRBJ1-1, with 7 bases aligning to TRBD1. With V trimmed by 5 bases and J by 1 base, 10 bases remained unmatched. Germline CDR1 is MNHNS and CDR2 is SASEGT. The CDR3 has 16 amino acids. CDR3 bases: TGTGCCAGCAGTCCCCGACAGGGCGCTAGGAACACTGAAGCTTTCTTT. This sequence encodes CASSPRQGARNTEAFF.

The rearrangement joins TRBV2 to TRBJ2-1; D is uncertain. The CDR3 contains 16 residues. V was cut by 7 bases and J by 0 bases, with 16 bases left in between. The V gene's germline CDR1 is SNHLY and CDR2 FYNNEI. CDR3 bases: TGTGCCAGCACTGGGATAGCTTCGAGCTCCTACAATGAGCAGTTCTTC. Its translation: CASTGIASSSYNEQFF.

This clonotype was recorded a few times. The rearrangement joins TRBV29-1 to TRBJ1-1; no reliable D call. Trimming left V 3 bases short and J 8 bases short, with 16 bases between. The germline V gene encodes CDR1 SQVTM and CDR2 ANQGSEA. The CDR3 spans 13 residues. CDR3 DNA: TGCAGCGTTGAGGAAGGTTCGGGTCAGGAAGCTTTCTTT. This sequence encodes CSVEEGSGQEAFF.

This clonotype was detected many times. The chain couples TRBV7-2 to TRBJ2-7; D unclear. CDR3 length: 15 residues. V shed 0 bases and J shed 5 bases, with 14 bases lying between them. Germline CDR1 is SGHTA and CDR2 is FQGNSA. The CDR3: CASSLAGGPGDEQYV. In nucleotides, the CDR3 is TGTGCCAGCAGCTTAGCGGGCGGCCCTGGGGACGAGCAGTACGTC.

The V and J genes are TRBV10-3 and TRBJ1-1, with unresolved D. This CDR3 spans 13 amino acids. The V end was cut by 3 bases, the J end by 1 base, with 6 bases between. Germline lookup yields CDR1 ENHRY and CDR2 SYGVKD. Here the CDR3 DNA reads TGTGCCATCAGTGACAACGGGAACACTGAAGCTTTCTTT. Translated, it gives CAISDNGNTEAFF.

The genes are TRBV6-5 and TRBJ1-2; no clear D. The CDR3 consists of 13 residues. Per germline, CDR1 MNHEY and CDR2 SVGAGI. The V end was cut by 2 bases, the J end by 2 bases, with 6 bases between. CDR3 in amino acids: CASSYGANYGYTF. DNA of the CDR3: TGTGCCAGCAGTTACGGCGCCAACTATGGCTACACCTTC.

The chain combines TRBV5-1 with TRBJ1-1, with D uncertain. The CDR3 extends over 16 amino acids. CDR1 and CDR2 from the germline V gene are SGHRS and YFSETQ. The V end lost 3 bases, the J end lost 1 base, and 16 bases lay between the germline ends. The DNA for the CDR3 is TGCGCCAGCAGCTGGCCGGAGGACGAGGCGAACACTGAAGCTTTCTTT. Translating it yields CASSWPEDEANTEAFF.

This clonotype has a count of ten or more. The chain carries TRBV28 and TRBJ2-5, with a tentative D call TRBD1 (5 bases). The CDR3 runs 15 residues. The germline V gene has CDR1 MDHEN and CDR2 SYDVKM. Trimming took 5 bases from V and 1 from J, leaving 14 bases between them. CDR3 in amino acids: CASSPLETAQETQYF. The CDR3, as DNA: TGTGCCAGCAGTCCTTTAGAGACAGCCCAAGAGACCCAGTACTTC.

This clonotype appeared a single time. This sequence joins TRBV29-1 and TRBJ2-7; 7 bases map to TRBD1. The germline CDR1 and CDR2 sequences are SQVTM and ANQGSEA. Trimming at V came to 3 bases and at J to 4 bases, leaving 12 bases not matched to a gene. This CDR3 has 15 residues. The CDR3 DNA sequence: TGCAGCGTTGATGGGGGTGGACAGGACCTATACGAGCAGTACTTC. It yields the protein CSVDGGGQDLYEQYF.

Only a few counts were recorded for this clonotype. J is TRBJ2-6 and V is TRBV20-1; 11 bases line up with TRBD2. Germline V lookup: CDR1 DFQATT, CDR2 SNEGSKA (reference sequence). V was clipped by 1 base and J by 2 bases; unmatched bases: 4. This CDR3 is built from 17 residues. DNA for the CDR3: TGCAGTGCTAGAGTACTAGCGGGGGATACTGGGGCCAACGTCCTGACTTTC. It yields the protein CSARVLAGDTGANVLTF.

This clonotype appeared a few times. The genes are TRBV2 and TRBJ2-3; 10 bases align to TRBD2. J gave up 1 base and V 6 bases, and 4 bases lay outside the gene matches. CDR3 length equals 15 residues. Per germline, CDR1 SNHLY and CDR2 FYNNEI. DNA of the CDR3: TGTGCCAGCAGGGCTAGCGGGGGAGGCACAGATACGCAGTATTTT. It yields the protein CASRASGGGTDTQYF.

In this sample, this clonotype turned up a few times. V gene TRBV7-9 combines with J gene TRBJ1-4; D is unresolved. There are 12 residues in the CDR3. Germline CDR1 is SEHNR and CDR2 is FQNEAQ (reference sequence). V gave up 5 bases and J gave up 5 bases, with 6 bases separating them. The CDR3, as DNA: TGTGCCAGCAGCCCGGGAAATGAAAAACTGTTTTTT. This sequence encodes CASSPGNEKLFF. The full variable domain, its missing parts supplied by reference TRBV7-9 and TRBJ1-4, is DTGVSQNPRHKITKRGQNVTFRCDPISEHNRLYWYRQTLGQGPEFLTYFQNEAQLEKSRLLSDRFSAERPKGSFSTLEIQRTEQGDSAMYLCASSPGNEKLFFGSGTQLSVL.

This clonotype was seen repeatedly, ten times or more. V is TRBV12-3 or TRBV12-4 and J is TRBJ2-5; D is possibly TRBD1 (6 bases). This CDR3 region has 13 residues. V was cut by 3 bases and J by 5 bases, with 10 bases left in between. The CDR3 sequence is CASSFPTGETQYF. The CDR3 DNA is TGTGCCAGCAGTTTCCCGACAGGCGAGACCCAGTACTTC.

This clonotype was seen many times. CDR3 nucleotide sequence: TGTGCCAGCAGTTCCGGGACAGGGCGGACAGATACGCAGTATTTT. Protein product: CASSSGTGRTDTQYF. V usage is TRBV7-2 and J usage is TRBJ2-3; 9 nucleotides align to TRBD1. Trimming at V came to 6 bases and at J to 3 bases, leaving 7 bases not matched to a gene. This CDR3 is built from 15 residues. The germline V gene encodes CDR1 SGHTA and CDR2 FQGNSA.

Details on this clonotype: A much larger clone lies one base from this, so it may be a read error. The rearrangement joins TRBV24-1 to TRBJ2-2; D possibly matches TRBD1 or TRBD2 (5 bases each). This CDR3 has 17 amino acids. Germline-derived CDR1 and CDR2 are KGHDR and SFDVKD. The CDR3 nucleotides are TGTGCCACCAATGATTTACCGGGGACGGTGAATACCGGGGAGCTGTTTTTT. It translates to CATNDLPGTVNTGELFF.

The rearrangement joins TRBV5-1 to TRBJ2-1; D may be TRBD2 (5 bases). Per the germline V gene, CDR1 is SGHRS and CDR2 is YFSETQ. V was cut by 0 bases and J by 3 bases, with 13 bases left in between. This CDR3 contains 16 residues. In DNA form, the CDR3 reads TGCGCCAGCAGCTTGGTTGGGGAGAGCTTCTACAATGAGCAGTTCTTC. Residues: CASSLVGESFYNEQFF.